This T cell receptor beta chain was observed in a study of blood T cells in healthy people across ages. It was with a sample-barcoded 5' primer and a J-beta primer mix that a second PCR of about 6 to 12 cycles was run. No fewer than 3 million CDR3-containing paired-end reads came from each sample. TCRdb reprocessed the 5' RACE reads with MiXCR, giving one entry per CDR3 protein. This sample yields roughly 650,000 distinct CDR3 sequences, of which roughly 30% are seen a single time; 15% to 19% belongs to the top ten. The germline V and J ends were trimmed by 4 bases and 4 bases, with 9 bases remaining between them. Germline V gene data show CDR1 as SQVTM and CDR2 as ANQGSEA. The CDR3 runs 12 residues.

The TCR comes from an elderly woman in good health. Sequencing input: blood. The genes are TRBV29-1 and TRBJ2-3, with D possibly TRBD2 on 6 matching bases. The CDR3 here is CSVAGGADTQYF. CDR3 bases: TGCAGCGTTGCCGGGGGAGCAGATACGCAGTATTTT.